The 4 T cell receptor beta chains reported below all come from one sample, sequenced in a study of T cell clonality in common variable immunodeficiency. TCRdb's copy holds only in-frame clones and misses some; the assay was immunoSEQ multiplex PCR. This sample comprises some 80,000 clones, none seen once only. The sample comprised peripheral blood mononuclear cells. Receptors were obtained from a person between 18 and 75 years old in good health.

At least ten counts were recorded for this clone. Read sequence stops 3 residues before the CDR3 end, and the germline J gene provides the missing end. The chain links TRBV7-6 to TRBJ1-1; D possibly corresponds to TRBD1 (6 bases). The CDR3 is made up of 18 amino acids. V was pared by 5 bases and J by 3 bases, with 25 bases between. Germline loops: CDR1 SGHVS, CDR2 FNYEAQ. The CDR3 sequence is CASSPQRPRDNPDTEAFF. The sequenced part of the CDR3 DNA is TGTGCCAGCAGCCCCCAGCGACCCCGGGACAACCCCGACACTGAA.

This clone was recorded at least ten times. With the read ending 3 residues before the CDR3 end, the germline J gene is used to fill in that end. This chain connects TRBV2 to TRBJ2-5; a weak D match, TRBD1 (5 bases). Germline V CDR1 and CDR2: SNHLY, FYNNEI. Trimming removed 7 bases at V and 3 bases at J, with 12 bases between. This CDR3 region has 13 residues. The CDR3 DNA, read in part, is TGTGCCAGCAAGGTTAGCAGGGAAGAGACC. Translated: CASKVSREET. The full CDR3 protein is CASKVSREETQYF.

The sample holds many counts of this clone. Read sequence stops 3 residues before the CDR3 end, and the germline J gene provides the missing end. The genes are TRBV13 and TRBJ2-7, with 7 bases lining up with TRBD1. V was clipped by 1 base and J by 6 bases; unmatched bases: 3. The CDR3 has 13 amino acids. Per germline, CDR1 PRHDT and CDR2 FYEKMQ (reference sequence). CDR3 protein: CASSLATGVEQYF. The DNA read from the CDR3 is TGTGCCAGCAGCTTAGCTACAGGGGTCGAG.

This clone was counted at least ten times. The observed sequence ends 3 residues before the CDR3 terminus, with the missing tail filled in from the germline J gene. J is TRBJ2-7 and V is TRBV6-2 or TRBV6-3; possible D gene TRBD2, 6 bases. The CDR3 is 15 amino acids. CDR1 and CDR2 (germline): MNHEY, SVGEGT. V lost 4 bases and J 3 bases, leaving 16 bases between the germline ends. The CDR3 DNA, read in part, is TGTGCCAGCAGTTCATGGACTACAAAAAACTACGAG. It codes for CASSSWTTKNYE. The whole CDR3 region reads CASSSWTTKNYEQYF.